This is a list of T cell receptor beta chains from one sample in a study of T cell repertoires in cytomegalovirus infection. Via MiXCR, TCRdb re-called the reads, giving one row per CDR3 protein. The sample holds 600,000 to 700,000 distinct CDR3 sequences; approximately 33% are singletons and the top ten take roughly 20%. No antigen is known for these receptors. The specimen comprised cultured PBMCs, sampled from culture after CMV antigen stimulation. The origin of the receptors is a human donor in good health (CMV status not recorded). Some clones in this sample may be carry-over from other donors' samples. Each CDR3 is given without its conserved first and last residue. The order of the fields is V gene, clone size, CDR3 length, J gene, CDR3 protein. Clone size is stated in some rows and not others, as once, few, many or a class when expanded.

V gene: TRBV28; clone size: -; CDR3 length: 11; J gene: TRBJ2-7; CDR3 protein: ASSRRNSYEQY
V gene: TRBV7-9; clone size: -; CDR3 length: 16; J gene: TRBJ2-1; CDR3 protein: ASSRTLTSGRPYNEQF
V gene: TRBV6-5; clone size: -; CDR3 length: 14; J gene: TRBJ1-4; CDR3 protein: ASSVTDRTTNEKLF
V gene: TRBV6-1; clone size: -; CDR3 length: 15; J gene: TRBJ2-7; CDR3 protein: ASSERPPGQGHYEQY
V gene: TRBV15; clone size: -; CDR3 length: 13; J gene: TRBJ2-3; CDR3 protein: ATSRGGLQADTQY
V gene: TRBV28; clone size: -; CDR3 length: 12; J gene: TRBJ2-7; CDR3 protein: ASSSSGQGGEQY
V gene: TRBV20-1; clone size: -; CDR3 length: 11; J gene: TRBJ2-7; CDR3 protein: SARPTFPYEQY
V gene: TRBV6-6; clone size: few; CDR3 length: 13; J gene: TRBJ1-2; CDR3 protein: ASSYGDETYYGYT
V gene: TRBV11-2; clone size: -; CDR3 length: 12; J gene: TRBJ2-7; CDR3 protein: ASSLFGTGIEQY
V gene: TRBV7-2; clone size: many; CDR3 length: 11; J gene: TRBJ1-1; CDR3 protein: ASSPTGGTEAF
V gene: TRBV27; clone size: -; CDR3 length: 13; J gene: TRBJ2-1; CDR3 protein: ASSLLAGGLYEQF
V gene: TRBV5-1; clone size: many; CDR3 length: 11; J gene: TRBJ2-7; CDR3 protein: ASSLVGTYEQY
V gene: TRBV4-3; clone size: -; CDR3 length: 12; J gene: TRBJ1-6; CDR3 protein: ASSLELLNSPLH
V gene: TRBV7-2; clone size: few; CDR3 length: 12; J gene: TRBJ2-1; CDR3 protein: ASRPGTFYNEQF
V gene: TRBV7-9; clone size: few; CDR3 length: 11; J gene: TRBJ1-5; CDR3 protein: ASSLGTIQPQH
V gene: TRBV5-4; clone size: -; CDR3 length: 12; J gene: TRBJ2-5; CDR3 protein: ASSFRDTQETQY
V gene: TRBV7-2; clone size: few; CDR3 length: 12; J gene: TRBJ2-1; CDR3 protein: ASSSPGQIHEQF
V gene: TRBV7-8; clone size: -; CDR3 length: 12; J gene: TRBJ2-3; CDR3 protein: ASSFNSGEDTQY
V gene: TRBV7-2; clone size: -; CDR3 length: 12; J gene: TRBJ2-7; CDR3 protein: ASGTSPHSYEQY
V gene: TRBV3-1; clone size: -; CDR3 length: 12; J gene: TRBJ2-2; CDR3 protein: ASSQQGVTGELF
V gene: TRBV5-6; clone size: -; CDR3 length: 12; J gene: TRBJ1-1; CDR3 protein: ASSISYRPGEAF
V gene: TRBV6-1; clone size: few; CDR3 length: 13; J gene: TRBJ1-4; CDR3 protein: ASSPGRTSAEKLF
V gene: TRBV4-3; clone size: -; CDR3 length: 13; J gene: TRBJ2-7; CDR3 protein: ASSQAPLDNYEQY
V gene: TRBV24-1; clone size: few; CDR3 length: 13; J gene: TRBJ2-3; CDR3 protein: ATSTGGWSTDTQY
V gene: TRBV4-3; clone size: -; CDR3 length: 12; J gene: TRBJ1-2; CDR3 protein: ASSQEDGNYGYT
V gene: TRBV12-3/TRBV12-4; clone size: -; CDR3 length: 14; J gene: TRBJ2-1; CDR3 protein: ASSLGTGNVYNEQF
V gene: TRBV6-2/TRBV6-3; clone size: few; CDR3 length: 11; J gene: TRBJ2-7; CDR3 protein: ATQWEGHGEQY
V gene: TRBV6-5; clone size: few; CDR3 length: 11; J gene: TRBJ1-1; CDR3 protein: ASSYSRGIEAF
V gene: TRBV6-6; clone size: -; CDR3 length: 9; J gene: TRBJ1-4; CDR3 protein: ASKRNEKLF
V gene: TRBV7-2; clone size: many; CDR3 length: 12; J gene: TRBJ1-1; CDR3 protein: ASSLSSMNTEAF
V gene: TRBV12-3/TRBV12-4; clone size: -; CDR3 length: 10; J gene: TRBJ1-4; CDR3 protein: ASSYLRGRLF
V gene: TRBV7-8; clone size: -; CDR3 length: 12; J gene: TRBJ2-5; CDR3 protein: ASSWTWAQETQY
V gene: TRBV10-3; clone size: -; CDR3 length: 14; J gene: TRBJ2-4; CDR3 protein: AISEAGGGPKNIQY
V gene: TRBV5-6; clone size: -; CDR3 length: 11; J gene: TRBJ2-3; CDR3 protein: ASTITNTDTQY
V gene: TRBV5-1; clone size: few; CDR3 length: 12; J gene: TRBJ1-1; CDR3 protein: ASSLRWGNTEAF
V gene: TRBV7-2; clone size: few; CDR3 length: 12; J gene: TRBJ2-7; CDR3 protein: ASSLAGLAFEQY
V gene: TRBV7-2; clone size: -; CDR3 length: 12; J gene: TRBJ1-3; CDR3 protein: ASSPRGVGNTIY
V gene: TRBV19; clone size: few; CDR3 length: 13; J gene: TRBJ2-2; CDR3 protein: ASSHGQGNTGELF
V gene: TRBV14; clone size: -; CDR3 length: 13; J gene: TRBJ2-1; CDR3 protein: ASSLRGQFVHEQF